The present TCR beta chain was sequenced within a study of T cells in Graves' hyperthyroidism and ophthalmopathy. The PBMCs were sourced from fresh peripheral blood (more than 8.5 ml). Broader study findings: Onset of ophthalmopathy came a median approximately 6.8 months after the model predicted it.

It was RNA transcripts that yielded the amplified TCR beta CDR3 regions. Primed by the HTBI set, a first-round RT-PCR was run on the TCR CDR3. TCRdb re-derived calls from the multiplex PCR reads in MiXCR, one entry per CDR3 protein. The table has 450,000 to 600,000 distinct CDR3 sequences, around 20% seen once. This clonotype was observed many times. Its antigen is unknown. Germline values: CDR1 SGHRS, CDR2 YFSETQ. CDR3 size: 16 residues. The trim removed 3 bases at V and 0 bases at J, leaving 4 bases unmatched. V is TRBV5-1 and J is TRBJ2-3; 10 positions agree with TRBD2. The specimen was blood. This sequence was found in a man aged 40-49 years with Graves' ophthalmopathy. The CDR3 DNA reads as TGCGCCAGCAGCTCCGCTAGCGGGGGTAGCACAGATACGCAGTATTTT. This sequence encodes CASSSASGGSTDTQYF.